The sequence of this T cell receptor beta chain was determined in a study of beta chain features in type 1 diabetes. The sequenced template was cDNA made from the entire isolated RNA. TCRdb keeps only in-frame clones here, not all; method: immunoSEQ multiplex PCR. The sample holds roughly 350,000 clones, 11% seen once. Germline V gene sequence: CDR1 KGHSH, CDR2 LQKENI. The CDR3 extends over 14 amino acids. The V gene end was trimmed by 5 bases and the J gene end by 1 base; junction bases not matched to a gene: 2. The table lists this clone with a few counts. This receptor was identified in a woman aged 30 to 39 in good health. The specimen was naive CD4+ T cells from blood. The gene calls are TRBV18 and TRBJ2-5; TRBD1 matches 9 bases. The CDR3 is CASSSGQGQETQYF. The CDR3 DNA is TGTGCCAGCTCATCGGGACAGGGCCAAGAGACCCAGTACTTC.